This entry describes one T cell receptor beta chain. What it binds is unknown. The sample is drawn from a study of identifying expanded T cells in peripheral blood. Germline V gene lookup returns CDR1 SGDLS and CDR2 YYNGEE. The CDR3 totals 14 residues. Trimming pared 0 bases from V and 5 bases from J, leaving 11 bases between. Collection occurred without any documented infections or immune events in donors. Study-level results: About 1.3 clones differed between technical replicates, versus around 16 and 19 over time. Clone count variance between roughly two-week samples rose with total template count.

The protocol was immunoSEQ multiplex PCR, while the TCRdb copy is restricted to in-frame clones and leaves out a portion. The table shows around 84,000 clones, with roughly 90% occurring only once. V gene TRBV9 combines with J gene TRBJ1-2, with a possible D match to TRBD1 (6 bases). This clonotype was obtained from a person aged 18-70 years in good health. The specimen sequenced was blood. CDR3 amino acids: CASSVGAGAYGYTF. CDR3 coding DNA: TGTGCCAGCAGCGTAGGCGCAGGGGCATATGGCTACACCTTC. Full variable domain (missing parts from reference TRBV9 and TRBJ1-2): DSGVTQTPKHLITATGQRVTLRCSPRSGDLSVYWYQQSLDQGLQFLIQYYNGEERAKGNILERFSAQQFPDLHSELNLSSLELGDSALYFCASSVGAGAYGYTFGSGTRLTVV.